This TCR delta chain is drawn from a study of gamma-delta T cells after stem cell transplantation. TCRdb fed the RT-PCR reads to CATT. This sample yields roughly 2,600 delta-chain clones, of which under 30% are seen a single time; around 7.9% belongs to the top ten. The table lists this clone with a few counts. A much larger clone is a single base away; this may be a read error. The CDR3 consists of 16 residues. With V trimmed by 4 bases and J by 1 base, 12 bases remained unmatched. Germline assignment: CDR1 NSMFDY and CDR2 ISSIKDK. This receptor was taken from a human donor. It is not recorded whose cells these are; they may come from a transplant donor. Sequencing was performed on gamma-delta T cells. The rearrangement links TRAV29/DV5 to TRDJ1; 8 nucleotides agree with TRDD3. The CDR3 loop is CAAREWGIRPTDKLIF. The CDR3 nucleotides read TGTGCAGCACGCGAGTGGGGGATTCGGCCCACCGATAAACTCATCTTT.